This T cell receptor beta chain came from a study of T cells in Graves' hyperthyroidism and ophthalmopathy. Broader study findings: Researchers report that a 13 V-J model separated ophthalmopathy from stable hyperthyroidism.

RNA transcripts yielded amplified TCR beta CDR3 regions. HTBI primers were the set used in a first-round RT-PCR of the TCR CDR3. In TCRdb, the multiplex PCR reads were re-called with MiXCR into one record per CDR3 protein. The sample contains some 600,000 distinct CDR3 sequences, roughly 13% of which appear only once. Any patient presenting with uncontrolled infection, other autoimmune disease, pregnancy or lactation was left out. On the basis of clinical symptoms, serum thyroxine and TRAb, thyroid ultrasound and orbital computed tomography, diagnoses were made. Fresh peripheral blood, 10 ml, was the source of the PBMCs. There are many counts of this clonotype. Its target is not known. The ends were cut back, 11 bases at V and 4 bases at J, with 20 bases in the middle. Germline CDR1 is ENHRY and CDR2 is SYGVKD. This CDR3 comprises 14 residues.

The chain links TRBV10-3 to TRBJ1-1; no definite D call. The sequenced sample consisted of blood. The receptor was isolated from a woman in her 30s with Graves' hyperthyroidism that later progressed to Graves' ophthalmopathy. The CDR3 DNA is TGTGCCTCAAAACAAGGGTTGGAGGGCACTGAAGCTTTCTTT. Its translation is CASKQGLEGTEAFF.